This TCR beta chain was sequenced for a study of shared clonotypes between healthy human individuals. About the research overall: There were three CD4 naive, three CD4 memory, two CD8 naive and one CD8 memory plates per donor.

Naive CD8 isolation took CD45RO-negative cells positively selected for CCR7 and excluded terminally differentiated effector memory CD45RA+ cells. Healthy HIV-negative adults with no recent acute infections or vaccinations were recruited as donors. Study results and limitations: Measured sharing among donors was expected to vary with sequencing depth.

Produced via immunoSEQ multiplex PCR; TCRdb's table is partial and in-frame only. Seen here are fewer than 1 million clones, about 97% observed once, and the top ten hold about 0.22%. About this clone: Antigen specificity is unknown.

The origin of this receptor is a man between 25 and 39 years old in good health. Material: naive CD8+ T cells sorted from blood.

The CDR3 sequence: CASEGRQGNTGELFF. The CDR3 DNA sequence: TGTGCCAGCGAGGGAAGACAGGGGAATACCGGGGAGCTGTTTTTT. The chain links TRBV6-5 to TRBJ2-2; TRBD1 matches 8 bases. CDR3 length: 15 amino acids. The V segment lost 8 bases and the J segment 5 bases; nucleotides outside the gene matches: 10. The V gene's germline CDR1 is MNHEY and CDR2 SVGAGI.